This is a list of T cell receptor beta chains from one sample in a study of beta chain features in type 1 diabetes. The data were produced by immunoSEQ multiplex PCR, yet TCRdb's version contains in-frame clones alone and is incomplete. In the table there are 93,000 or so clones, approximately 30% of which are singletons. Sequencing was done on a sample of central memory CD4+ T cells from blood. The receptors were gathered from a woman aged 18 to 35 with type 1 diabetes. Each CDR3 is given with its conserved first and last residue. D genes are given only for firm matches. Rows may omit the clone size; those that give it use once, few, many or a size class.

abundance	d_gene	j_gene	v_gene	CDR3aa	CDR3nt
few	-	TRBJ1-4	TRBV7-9	CASSFTGIQEKLFF	TGTGCCAGCAGCTTTACAGGGATCCAGGAAAAACTGTTTTTT
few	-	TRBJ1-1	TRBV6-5	CASSSLREGGPEAFF	TGTGCCAGCAGCTCCCTTCGGGAAGGGGGTCCCGAAGCTTTCTTT
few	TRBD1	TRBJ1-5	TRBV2	CASSAYRGASYSNQPQHF	TGTGCCAGCAGCGCATACAGGGGGGCCTCATATAGCAATCAGCCCCAGCATTTT
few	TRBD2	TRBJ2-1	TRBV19	CASSIGRTSELNEQFF	TGTGCCAGTAGTATAGGGAGGACTAGCGAGCTCAATGAGCAGTTCTTC
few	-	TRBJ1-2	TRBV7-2	CASSLEGGNYGYTF	TGTGCCAGCAGCTTAGAGGGGGGGAACTATGGCTACACCTTC
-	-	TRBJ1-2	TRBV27	CASSLKEGTGYTF	TGTGCCAGCAGTTTAAAGGAGGGGACCGGCTACACCTTC
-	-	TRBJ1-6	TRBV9	CASSTVQGSNSPLHF	TGTGCCAGCAGCACGGTGCAGGGGAGTAATTCACCCCTCCACTTT
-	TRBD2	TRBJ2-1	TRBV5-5	CASSQGLATYNEQFF	TGTGCCAGCAGCCAGGGACTAGCGACCTACAATGAGCAGTTCTTC
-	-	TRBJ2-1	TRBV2	CASSPLGLAPYNEQFF	TGTGCCAGCAGCCCCCTAGGGCTAGCGCCGTACAATGAGCAGTTCTTC
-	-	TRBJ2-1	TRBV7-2	CASSLLRTTINEQFF	TGTGCCAGCAGCTTACTTAGGACTACGATCAATGAGCAGTTCTTC